The clone carrying this T cell receptor (beta chain) was observed many times. This specimen comes from a study of T-cell reconstitution after alpha-beta-depleted transplantation in children. During its preparation, the TCRbeta library received unique molecular identifiers. MiXCR, applied by TCRdb to the PCR reads, yields one record per CDR3 protein. In the table there are about 200,000 distinct CDR3 sequences, about 14% of which are singletons. V was trimmed by 6 bases and J by 5 bases, leaving 25 bases between them. This CDR3 has 17 residues. CDR1 MNHEY and CDR2 SVGAGI come from the germline V gene. The sequence was collected from a human donor who donated a stem cell graft to a child with acute lymphoblastic leukemia. The chain links TRBV6-5 to TRBJ1-2; D is possibly TRBD1 (6 bases). The sample was PBMCs from the stem cell graft donor, taken from the stem cell graft. CDR3 amino acids: CASRSYERGVGGYGYTF. The DNA for the CDR3 is TGTGCCAGCAGATCCTACGAGAGGGGGGTCGGAGGGTATGGCTACACCTTC.